A selection of T cell receptor beta chains follows, all from one sample in a study of cytomegalovirus exposure and HLA in healthy donors. Here immunoSEQ multiplex PCR was the method, and the copy in TCRdb shows in-frame clones only, minus some. The top ten clones hold roughly 1.4% of a sample with around 130,000 clones, 88% of them seen once. Sequencing was done on a sample of PBMCs. These receptors all stem from a man aged 25-45 years in good health and CMV-seronegative. CDR3s include the opening cysteine and the closing phenylalanine or tryptophan. The D gene is left open where the match is weak.

j_call v_call d_call cdr3_aa
TRBJ1-2 TRBV18 NA CASSTTGDPNYGYTF
TRBJ2-5 TRBV13 NA CASSLATQETQYF
TRBJ2-7 TRBV4-1 NA CASSQAGTQQYF
TRBJ1-1 TRBV4-1 NA CASSQEVVGAEAFF
TRBJ1-2 TRBV7-9 NA CASSLAREIGYGYTF
TRBJ2-1 TRBV28 TRBD2 CASSLTSGNEQFF
TRBJ1-3 TRBV19 TRBD1 CASSAGTAGNTIYF
TRBJ1-1 TRBV30 NA CAWSAGGSRLRNTEAFF
TRBJ2-2 TRBV5-1 TRBD2 CASSWTGTSGVTGELFF
TRBJ1-2 TRBV7-9 NA CASSLVGLTNYGYTF
TRBJ1-3 TRBV23-1 NA CASRRRGGKAGNTIYF
TRBJ2-7 TRBV2 NA CASRRTAEYEQYF
TRBJ2-7 TRBV11-2 NA CASSFYPGDYEQYF
TRBJ1-2 TRBV7-9 NA CASSLVLSYGYTF